Sequencing of this T cell receptor beta chain was carried out in a study of T cell responses to AZD1222 COVID-19 vaccine. Notes on the study in general: Along spike, vaccine-associated CD4 TCRs were found throughout, with dominance at 160-218 and 743-854. Donors, mostly white British, included more females; clonal diversity was possibly underestimated.

CDR1 and CDR2 (germline): SGDLS, YYNGEE. With V trimmed by 0 bases and J by 9 bases, 6 bases remained unmatched. The CDR3 is 14 residues long. This clone appeared a few times. What it binds is unknown. Generated by immunoSEQ multiplex PCR, the TCRdb table keeps only in-frame clones and is missing some. Found here are around 84,000 clones, approximately 88% of them singletons; the top ten hold approximately 5.5%. The chain links TRBV9 to TRBJ2-1, with 7 bases that match TRBD2. The source material was peripheral blood, sampled on day 0 of AZD1222 vaccination. The receptor was isolated from an adult in good health. The CDR3, as DNA: TGTGCCAGCAGCGTAGCCCCTAGCGGAGGTGAGCAGTTCTTC. Translating gives CASSVAPSGGEQFF.